The 21 T cell receptor beta chains below come from one sample, sequenced in a study of blood T cell repertoires in COVID-19. Sequencing was performed with immunoSEQ multiplex PCR; in TCRdb, only in-frame clones are kept and a portion is missing. In the table there are about 69,000 clones, around 80% of which are singletons. The sequenced material came from peripheral blood. The source is an elderly woman with acute or convalescent COVID-19.

The chain carries TRBV25-1 and TRBJ1-1, with D uncertain. V was trimmed by 3 bases and J by 1 base, leaving 9 bases between them. The CDR3 runs to 14 residues. The germline gives CDR1 MGHDK, CDR2 SYGVNS. CDR3 DNA sequence: TGTGCCAGCAGTGATCGAGGCAGGAACACTGAAGCTTTCTTT. Translated: CASSDRGRNTEAFF.

The rearrangement links TRBV29-1 to TRBJ2-5; TRBD2 matches at 8 bases. The CDR3 has 16 residues. V was pared by 0 bases and J by 5 bases, with 11 bases of the junction left unmatched. The germline V gene encodes CDR1 SQVTM and CDR2 ANQGSEA. CDR3 protein: CSVEDQATSVWETQYF. CDR3 bases: TGCAGCGTTGAAGATCAGGCGACTAGCGTATGGGAGACCCAGTACTTC.

The chain couples TRBV19 to TRBJ2-3; possibly TRBD1 for D (6 bases). The germline gives CDR1 LNHDA, CDR2 SQIVND (reference sequence). The length of the CDR3 is 18 residues. V shed 0 bases and J shed 3 bases, with 19 bases lying between them. DNA for the CDR3: TGTGCCAGTAGTATAGATCGCGGACTCAGAGGGGGAACAGATACGCAGTATTTT. Protein sequence: CASSIDRGLRGGTDTQYF.

By proportion, this clone is medium-sized. V and J are TRBV10-2 and TRBJ1-2; a weak D match, TRBD1 (6 bases). The CDR3 length is 15 residues. V lost 5 bases and J lost 7, with 20 bases in between. Germline values: CDR1 WSHSY, CDR2 SAAADI. CDR3 nucleotides: TGCGCCAGCAGTTCGTCGGGGGGCCACCTTCGTGGCTACACCTTC. Translated, it gives CASSSSGGHLRGYTF.

This chain uses TRBV4-1 with TRBJ2-2; 12 nucleotides match TRBD2. Per germline, CDR1 MGHRA and CDR2 YSYEKL. Trimming cost V 4 bases and J 6 bases; bases outside gene matches: 3. This CDR3 has 15 amino acids. CDR3 amino acids: CASSLSSGGAGELFF. In DNA, the CDR3 is TGCGCCAGCAGCCTATCTAGCGGGGGGGCCGGGGAGCTGTTTTTT.

The chain has TRBV7-9 and TRBJ2-3, with a weak D call TRBD1 (5 bases). V shed 4 bases and J shed 5 bases, with 7 bases lying between them. CDR3 length: 12 residues. Germline assignment: CDR1 SEHNR and CDR2 FQNEAQ (reference sequence). The CDR3 sequence: CASSWGGDTQYF. The CDR3 DNA sequence: TGTGCCAGCAGCTGGGGCGGAGATACGCAGTATTTT.

This clone was seen more than once but under ten times. J is TRBJ1-6 and V is TRBV18; 7 bases align to TRBD1. With V trimmed by 3 bases and J by 4 bases, 6 bases remained unmatched. Per the germline V gene, CDR1 is KGHSH and CDR2 is LQKENI. CDR3 length: 16 amino acids. The CDR3 here is CASSPPGQNYNSPLHF. The CDR3 coding sequence is TGTGCCAGCTCACCCCCGGGACAGAATTATAATTCACCCCTCCACTTT.

The rearrangement uses TRBV5-8 and TRBJ2-7, with a possible D match to TRBD2 (5 bases). Germline V lookup: CDR1 SGHTS, CDR2 YDEGEE. The V and J ends lost 1 base and 4 bases respectively, with 18 bases between them. The CDR3 is made up of 16 amino acids. The CDR3 reads CASSLLPGWAVYEQYF. CDR3 DNA sequence: TGTGCCAGCAGCTTGCTTCCGGGATGGGCTGTGTACGAGCAGTACTTC.

Worth noting for this clone: The germline gene is not matched at one end of the junction; a read error may be the cause. The chain has TRBV3-1 (or the pseudogene TRBV3-2) and TRBJ1-6; tentative D call: TRBD1 (6 bases). Germline V gene sequence: CDR1 LGHDT, CDR2 YNNKEL (reference sequence). There are 10 residues in the CDR3. The CDR3 is CASSRGRGAF. In DNA form, the CDR3 reads TGTGCCAGCAGCCGGGGTCGGGGGGCCTTT.

The chain couples TRBV5-1 to TRBJ2-7; TRBD1 aligns across 8 bases. Losses at the gene ends were 4 bases for V and 0 bases for J; bases not matched to a gene: 3. Germline V gene data show CDR1 as SGHRS and CDR2 as YFSETQ. The CDR3 consists of 14 residues. CDR3 bases: TGCGCCAGCAGCCAACAGGGGGACTCCTACGAGCAGTACTTC. This codes for CASSQQGDSYEQYF. Filled out from reference TRBV5-1 and TRBJ2-7, the complete variable domain reads KAGVTQTPRYLIKTRGQQVTLSCSPISGHRSVSWYQQTPGQGLQFLFEYFSETQRNKGNFPGRFSGRQFSNSRSEMNVSTLELGDSALYLCASSQQGDSYEQYFGPGTRLTVT.

The J gene is TRBJ2-5, the V gene TRBV3-1 (or the pseudogene TRBV3-2), with TRBD2 identical over 15 bases. Germline V gives CDR1 LGHDT, CDR2 YNNKEL (reference sequence). The CDR3 spans 16 residues. Trimming took 5 bases from V and 2 from J; bases not matched to a gene: 3. The CDR3 reads CASSAGTSGGQETQYF. The CDR3 nucleotides read TGTGCCAGCAGCGCGGGGACTAGCGGGGGGCAAGAGACCCAGTACTTC.

The chain is built from TRBV25-1 and TRBJ2-5; D remains ambiguous. Trimming shortened V by 10 bases and J by 5 bases, and 26 bases separated the two germline ends. The CDR3 is 16 residues long. CDR1 and CDR2 from the germline V gene are MGHDK and SYGVNS. This chain's CDR3 is CATNVGGGFSWETQYF. The CDR3 nucleotides read TGTGCCACTAACGTCGGCGGTGGGTTTTCGTGGGAGACCCAGTACTTC.

The chain uses TRBV11-2 and TRBJ2-5, with 10 positions matching TRBD2. CDR3 length equals 19 residues. Germline CDR1 and CDR2: SGHAT and FQNNGV. The V and J ends lost 5 bases and 4 bases, in that order; junction bases with no gene match: 19. The CDR3 loop is CASSPERGLAYTRGETQYF. The CDR3 DNA sequence: TGTGCCAGCAGCCCCGAGCGGGGACTAGCGTATACAAGAGGAGAGACCCAGTACTTC.

The chain couples TRBV30 to TRBJ2-1; possibly TRBD2 for D (6 bases). The CDR3 is 17 amino acids. Per the germline V gene, CDR1 is GTSNPN and CDR2 is SVGIG (reference sequence). V lost 3 bases and J 8 bases, leaving 26 bases between the germline ends. The CDR3 nucleotides read TGTGCCTGGAGAGAGGACCCTCGAGGGAGGAGTACGGATGAGCAGTTCTTC. Translation: CAWREDPRGRSTDEQFF.

DNA of the CDR3: TGTGCCAGCACCCCCTGGGGGGGAGTGTACGAGCAGTACTTC. This encodes CASTPWGGVYEQYF. The chain links TRBV7-8 to TRBJ2-7; 7 bases line up with TRBD2. Germline-derived CDR1 and CDR2 are SGHVS and FQNEAQ. This CDR3 contains 14 residues. With V trimmed by 7 bases and J by 4 bases, 10 bases remained unmatched. Using reference TRBV7-8 and TRBJ2-7 for the parts outside the CDR3, the full variable domain is GAGVSQSPRYKVAKRGQDVALRCDPISGHVSLFWYQQALGQGPEFLTYFQNEAQLDKSGLPSDRFFAERPEGSVSTLKIQRTQQEDSAVYLCASTPWGGVYEQYFGPGTRLTVT.

This clone was counted a few times. J is TRBJ2-3 and V is TRBV7-8; the match to TRBD2 covers 7 bases. From germline, CDR1 is SGHVS and CDR2 FQNEAQ. V shed 5 bases, J shed 5 bases, and the junction held 7 bases outside the gene matches. The length of the CDR3 is 14 residues. The CDR3 DNA sequence: TGTGCCAGCAGCCTGGGGGGGGACGGAGATACGCAGTATTTT. As protein: CASSLGGDGDTQYF.

The rearrangement joins TRBV5-1 to TRBJ1-2, with a weak D call TRBD1 (6 bases). Germline V gene lookup returns CDR1 SGHRS and CDR2 YFSETQ. The V end was cut by 2 bases, the J end by 3 bases, with 11 bases between. The CDR3 spans 14 residues. The CDR3 nucleotides read TGCGCCAGCAGCTTCGGGACATTCGACTATGGCTACACCTTC. It codes for CASSFGTFDYGYTF. The variable domain in full, completed from reference TRBV5-1 and TRBJ1-2, reads KAGVTQTPRYLIKTRGQQVTLSCSPISGHRSVSWYQQTPGQGLQFLFEYFSETQRNKGNFPGRFSGRQFSNSRSEMNVSTLELGDSALYLCASSFGTFDYGYTFGSGTRLTVV.

The V and J genes are TRBV2 and TRBJ1-5, with D possibly matching TRBD1 (5 bases). The CDR3 runs 15 residues. The germline V gene has CDR1 SNHLY and CDR2 FYNNEI. V was cut by 4 bases and J by 6 bases, with 16 bases left in between. The CDR3 sequence: CASSAGRGSRQPQHF. CDR3 DNA: TGTGCCAGCAGTGCCGGACGGGGGAGTCGTCAGCCCCAGCATTTT.

This chain connects TRBV7-2 to TRBJ1-2; TRBD1 is a possible D gene (6 bases). Germline V gene lookup returns CDR1 SGHTA and CDR2 FQGNSA. The CDR3 loop spans 15 amino acids. The ends were cut back, 5 bases at V and 2 bases at J, with 15 bases in the middle. The CDR3 sequence is CASSDPDRLNYGYTF. The CDR3 region has the DNA TGTGCCAGCAGCGACCCGGACAGACTAAACTATGGCTACACCTTC.

This clone was detected only a few times. The genes are TRBV15 and TRBJ1-1; the match to TRBD1 covers 7 bases. The CDR3 is 15 amino acids. V dropped 3 bases and J dropped 0; count of bases not matched to a gene: 4. Per the germline V gene, CDR1 is LNHNV and CDR2 is YYDKDF (reference sequence). The chain's CDR3 is CATSSQTGLNTEAFF. CDR3 in DNA: TGTGCCACCAGCAGCCAGACAGGGTTGAACACTGAAGCTTTCTTT.

The chain uses TRBV6-2 or TRBV6-3 and TRBJ2-6; TRBD1 matches 8 bases. This CDR3 contains 15 residues. J lost 2 bases, V lost 4 bases, and 1 base had no gene match. In germline, CDR1 is MNHEY, CDR2 SVGEGT. Here the CDR3 reads CASSLTGAGANVLTF. The CDR3 nucleotides read TGTGCCAGCAGTTTGACAGGGGCTGGGGCCAACGTCCTGACTTTC.